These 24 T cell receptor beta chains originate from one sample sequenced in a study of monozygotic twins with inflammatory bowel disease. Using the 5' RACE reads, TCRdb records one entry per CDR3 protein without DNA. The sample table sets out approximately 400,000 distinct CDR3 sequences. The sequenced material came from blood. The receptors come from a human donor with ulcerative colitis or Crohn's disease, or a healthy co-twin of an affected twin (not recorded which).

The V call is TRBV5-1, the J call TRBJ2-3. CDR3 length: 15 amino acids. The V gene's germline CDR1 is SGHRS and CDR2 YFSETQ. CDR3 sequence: CASTHRTASTDTQYF.

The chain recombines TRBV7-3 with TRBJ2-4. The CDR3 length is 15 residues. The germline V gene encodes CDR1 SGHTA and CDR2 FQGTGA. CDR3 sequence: CASSLGSLAKNIQYF.

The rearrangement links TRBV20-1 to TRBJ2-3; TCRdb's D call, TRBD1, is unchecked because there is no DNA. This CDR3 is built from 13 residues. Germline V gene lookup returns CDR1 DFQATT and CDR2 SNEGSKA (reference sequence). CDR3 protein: CSAPGQNTDTQYF.

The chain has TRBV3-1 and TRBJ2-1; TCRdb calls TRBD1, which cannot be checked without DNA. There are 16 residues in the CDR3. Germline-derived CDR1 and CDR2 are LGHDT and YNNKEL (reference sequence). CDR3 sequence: CASSPSGTGINNEQFF.

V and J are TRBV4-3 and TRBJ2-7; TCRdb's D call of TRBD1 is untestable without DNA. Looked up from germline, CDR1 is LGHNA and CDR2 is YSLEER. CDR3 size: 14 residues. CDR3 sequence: CASSQDRGTGEQYF.

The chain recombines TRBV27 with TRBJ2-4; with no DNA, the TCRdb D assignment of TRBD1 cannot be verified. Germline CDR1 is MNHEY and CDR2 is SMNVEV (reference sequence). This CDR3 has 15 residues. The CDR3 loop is CASSLRGMSKNIQYF.

The CDR3 is CVSARDRAGYGYTF. The chain recombines TRBV19 with TRBJ1-2; TCRdb's assignment of TRBD1 cannot be checked, as there is no DNA. Germline values: CDR1 LNHDA, CDR2 SQIVND (reference sequence). The CDR3 is made up of 14 amino acids.

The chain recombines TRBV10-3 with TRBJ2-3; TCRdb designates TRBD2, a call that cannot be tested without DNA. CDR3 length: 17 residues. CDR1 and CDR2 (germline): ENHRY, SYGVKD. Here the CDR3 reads CAINPRERSTSTDTQYF.

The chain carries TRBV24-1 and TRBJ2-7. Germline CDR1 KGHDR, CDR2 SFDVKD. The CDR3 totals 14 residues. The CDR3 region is CATSDPTYDYEQYF.

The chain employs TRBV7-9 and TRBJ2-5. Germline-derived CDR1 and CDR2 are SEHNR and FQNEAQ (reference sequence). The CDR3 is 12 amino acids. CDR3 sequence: CASSQTEETQYF.

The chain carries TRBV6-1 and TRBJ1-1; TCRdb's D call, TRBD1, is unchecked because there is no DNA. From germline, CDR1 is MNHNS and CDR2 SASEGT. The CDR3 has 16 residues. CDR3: CASSERDRYMNTEAFF.

The CDR3 sequence: CASSVGHPSTDTQYF. The rearrangement joins TRBV6-1 to TRBJ2-3; TCRdb's assignment of TRBD1 cannot be checked, as there is no DNA. The CDR3 has 15 amino acids. The germline V gene has CDR1 MNHNS and CDR2 SASEGT.

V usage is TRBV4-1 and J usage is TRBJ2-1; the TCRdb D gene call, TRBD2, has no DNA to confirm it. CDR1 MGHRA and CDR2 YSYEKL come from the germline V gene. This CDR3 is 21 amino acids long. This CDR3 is CASSQEGGGMSGGARRNEQFF.

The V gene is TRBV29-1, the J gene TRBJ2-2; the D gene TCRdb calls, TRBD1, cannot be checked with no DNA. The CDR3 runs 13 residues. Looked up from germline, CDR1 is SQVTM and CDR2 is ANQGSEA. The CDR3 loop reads CSVTLGGTGELFF.

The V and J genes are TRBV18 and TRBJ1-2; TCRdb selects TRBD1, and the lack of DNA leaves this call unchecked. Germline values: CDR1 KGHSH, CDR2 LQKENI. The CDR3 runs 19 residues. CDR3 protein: CASSQLSRTGATRNYGYTF.

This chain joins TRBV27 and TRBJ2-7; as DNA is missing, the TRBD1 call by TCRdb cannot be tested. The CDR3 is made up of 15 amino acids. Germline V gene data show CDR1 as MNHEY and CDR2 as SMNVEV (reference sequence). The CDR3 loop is CATTQGRGLGYEQYF.

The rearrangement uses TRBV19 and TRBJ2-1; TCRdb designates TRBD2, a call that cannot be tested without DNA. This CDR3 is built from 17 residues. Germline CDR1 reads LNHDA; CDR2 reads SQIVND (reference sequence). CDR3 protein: CASSISPGLTKPAEQFF.

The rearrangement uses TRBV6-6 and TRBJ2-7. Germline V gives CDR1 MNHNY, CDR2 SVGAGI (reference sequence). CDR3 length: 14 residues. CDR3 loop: CASSPTMGSYEQYF.

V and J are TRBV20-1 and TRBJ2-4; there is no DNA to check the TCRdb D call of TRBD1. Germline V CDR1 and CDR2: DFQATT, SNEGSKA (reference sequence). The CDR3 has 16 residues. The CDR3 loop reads CSARPKLGTNKNIQYF.

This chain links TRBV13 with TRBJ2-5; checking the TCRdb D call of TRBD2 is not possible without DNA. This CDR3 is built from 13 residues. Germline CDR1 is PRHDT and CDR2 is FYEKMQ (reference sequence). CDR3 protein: CASSDRDLETQYF.

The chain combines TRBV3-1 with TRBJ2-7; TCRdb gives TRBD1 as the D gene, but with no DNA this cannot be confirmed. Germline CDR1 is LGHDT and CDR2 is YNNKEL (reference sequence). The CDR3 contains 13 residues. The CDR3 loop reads CASSQAGTYEQYF.

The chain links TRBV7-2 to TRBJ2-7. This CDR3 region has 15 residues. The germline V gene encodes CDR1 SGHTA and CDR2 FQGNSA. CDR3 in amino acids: CASSLGGSTTYEQYF. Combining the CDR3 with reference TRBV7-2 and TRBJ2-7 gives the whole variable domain GAGVSQSPSNKVTEKGKDVELRCDPISGHTALYWYRQSLGQGLEFLIYFQGNSAPDKSGLPSDRFSAERTGGSVSTLTIQRTQQEDSAVYLCASSLGGSTTYEQYFGPGTRLTVT.

The CDR3 protein is CASSLASGGPGEQFF. The chain carries TRBV5-1 and TRBJ2-1; the D call from TCRdb, TRBD2, cannot be confirmed without DNA. The CDR3 consists of 15 residues. In germline, CDR1 is SGHRS, CDR2 YFSETQ.

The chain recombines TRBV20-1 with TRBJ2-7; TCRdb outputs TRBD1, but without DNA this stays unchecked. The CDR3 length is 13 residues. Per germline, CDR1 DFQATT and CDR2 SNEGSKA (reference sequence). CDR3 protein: CSAFGGAGYEQYF.